This TCR beta chain was obtained from a study of blood T cells in healthy people across ages (dated by TCRdb to between 2014 and 2017). With regard to the full study: In model experiments, template switching captured about one uniquely barcoded TCR beta cDNA molecule for every two T cells. The study measured age-related changes in TCR beta repertoire diversity using deep sequencing normalized with unique cDNA molecular identifiers. Four age groups were formed from the donors: young (average approximately 15 years), middle-aged (less than 40), aged (over 55) and long-lived (around 82). To avoid experimental bias, donors of different ages were distributed randomly across sequencing lanes. The study analyzed two additional independent replicas of 1 million unique cDNA reads from the same blood draw for two donors, one aged 18 to 29 and one aged 80 or older.

Overall results and qualifications from the work: Compared with the aged group, the long-lived group had more naive CD4+ T cells, fewer expanded clones and increased TCR diversity, a pattern suggesting age selection. Since profiling was done on bulk unsorted PBMCs, naive and antigen-experienced compartments could not be conclusively compared. Estimates of total diversity based on one million sequenced T cells were regarded as lower bounds and as underestimates. There was a strong correlation between observed TCR beta diversity and the percentage of naive T cells measured by flow cytometry. Because the CMV infection status of the donors was unknown, age-related changes in expanded clonotypes may potentially have been confounded. Observed TCR beta diversity per million T cells fell roughly linearly with age, and a significant reduction was already apparent by age roughly 40.

In the case of this clonotype: The antigen it binds to is not known. Per-nucleotide qualities are absent, and no much larger clonotype sits a single base away.

As encoded in the germline V gene, CDR1 is MNHEY while CDR2 is SVGAGI. V gives up 9 bases and J gives up 4 bases, and the segment between their germline ends measures 11 bases. The CDR3 numbers 12 residues from cysteine through phenylalanine. CDR3 DNA only is kept here, 36 bases in frame from base 1. Receptor amplification or capture employed 5' RACE. A second 7 to 11 cycle PCR used a sample-barcoded 5' primer and a J-beta primer mix. A template-switch 5' adaptor carrying 12 random nucleotides introduced a unique molecular identifier onto each TCR beta cDNA molecule. Each sample yielded at least 3 million CDR3-containing paired-end reads. All of the RNA was converted into first-strand cDNA using the Mint cDNA synthesis kit, with a TRBC-specific oligonucleotide serving as the primer. Following uracil-DNA glycosylase treatment, a first 18-cycle PCR with universal primers M1SS and BC2_uni_R was performed on all cDNA. The published analysis was carried out like this. Each sample was normalized by randomly selecting 1 million high-quality reads, each carrying a distinct molecular identifier. Instead of being binned into consensus sequences, reads that shared molecular identifiers were thrown out. MiTCR, set to a Q25 quality threshold and the strictest error-elimination algorithm, was used for CDR3 identification, clonotype clustering and error correction. A nonparametric unseen species model using Euler transformation provided a lower-bound estimate of total TCR beta diversity. The public reads were run again by TCRdb, first through fastp at Q25 and then through MiXCR, and only productive beta chains were kept. For every CDR3 protein sequence, its rows merge into one entry that carries the most common genes and DNA. The V and J calls come from TCRdb's annotation, not from the publication. The sample data list around 1,800,000 distinct CDR3 sequences, and about 39% of these were observed just once. The biggest ten clones account for roughly 23% of the sample.

The approximately 39 donors, aged about 6 to 95 years, were systemically healthy Caucasian individuals from Russia. About 10 milliliters of peripheral blood were collected from each donor into EDTA-treated Vacutainer tubes. Ficoll-Paque density-gradient centrifugation was used to isolate PBMCs, with at least 6 million obtained per sample. Trizol reagent was used to extract total RNA from PBMCs, with at least 6 micrograms per sample. The percentages of naive CD45RAhigh/CD27high T cells were determined by flow cytometry on a PBMC aliquot from every donor. The receptor was derived from a human donor in good health. The sample taken for sequencing was blood. The rearrangement joined TRBV6-5 to TRBJ2-3, with a tentative D gene TRBD1 over 6 matching bases. The CDR3 has the sequence CASHRAPDTQYF. The base sequence is TGTGCCAGTCACAGGGCCCCAGATACGCAGTATTTT.